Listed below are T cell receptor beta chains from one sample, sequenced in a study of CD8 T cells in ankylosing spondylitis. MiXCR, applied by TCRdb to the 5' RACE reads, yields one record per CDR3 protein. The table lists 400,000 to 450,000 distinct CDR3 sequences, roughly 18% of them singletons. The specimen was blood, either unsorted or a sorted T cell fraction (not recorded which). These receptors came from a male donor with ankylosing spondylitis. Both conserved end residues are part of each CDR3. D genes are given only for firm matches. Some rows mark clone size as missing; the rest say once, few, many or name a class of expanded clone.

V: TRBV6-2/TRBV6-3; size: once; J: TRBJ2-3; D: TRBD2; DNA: TGTGCCAGCACTTCGCCGGGAGGAGCAGATACGCAGTATTTT; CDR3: CASTSPGGADTQYF
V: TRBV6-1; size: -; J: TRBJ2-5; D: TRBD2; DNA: TGTGCCAGCAGCGGTGGACTAGCGGTCCAAGAGACCCAGTACTTC; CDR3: CASSGGLAVQETQYF
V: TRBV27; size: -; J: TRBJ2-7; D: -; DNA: TGTGCCAGCAGTCCATTGGGGCCGACAGCGCCACTACCCTACGAGCAGTACTTC; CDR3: CASSPLGPTAPLPYEQYF
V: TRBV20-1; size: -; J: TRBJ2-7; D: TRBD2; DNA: TGCAGTGCGAGATGCGGGACTAGTCTCGGCGAGCAGTACTTC; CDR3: CSARCGTSLGEQYF
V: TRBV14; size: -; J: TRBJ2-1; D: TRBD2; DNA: TGTGCCAGCAGTCATATCTCACCGGGACTAGCGGATTACAATGAGCAGTTCTTC; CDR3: CASSHISPGLADYNEQFF
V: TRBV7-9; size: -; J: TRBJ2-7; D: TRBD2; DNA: TGTGCCAGCAGCTTAAGGGGACTAGCGGGAGCCGAGCAGTACTTC; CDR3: CASSLRGLAGAEQYF
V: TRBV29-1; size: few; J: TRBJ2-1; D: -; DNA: TGCAGCGTTGAAGGGGCTGGTAGCGGAGGCTTC; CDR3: CSVEGAGSGGF
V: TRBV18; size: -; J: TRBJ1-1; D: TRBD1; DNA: TGTGCCAGCTTACCAGGGGGCGGGGAGCCTGAAGCTTTCTTT; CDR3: CASLPGGGEPEAFF
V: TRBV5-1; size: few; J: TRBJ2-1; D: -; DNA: TGCGCCAGCAGCTTGCAGGCCGTCTCCTACAATGAGCAGTTCTTC; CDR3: CASSLQAVSYNEQFF
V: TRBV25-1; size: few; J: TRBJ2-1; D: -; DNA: TGTGCCAGCAGTAAAGGACAGTGGAATGAGCAGTTCTTC; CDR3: CASSKGQWNEQFF
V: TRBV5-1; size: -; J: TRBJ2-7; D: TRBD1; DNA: TGCGCCAGCAGCTCGGACAGGGCGGGGGAGCAGTACTTC; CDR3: CASSSDRAGEQYF
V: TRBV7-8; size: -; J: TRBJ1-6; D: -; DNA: TGTGCCAGCAGATTGCAGGGGTCTGGGAATTCACCCCTCCACTTT; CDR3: CASRLQGSGNSPLHF
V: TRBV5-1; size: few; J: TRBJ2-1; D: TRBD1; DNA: TGCGCCAGCAGCCCCATAGACAGGGTTGCTGAGCAGTTCTTC; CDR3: CASSPIDRVAEQFF
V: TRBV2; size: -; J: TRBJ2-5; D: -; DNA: TGTGCCAGCAGGGTCGAACTTGCCATACCGACCCAGTACTTC; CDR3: CASRVELAIPTQYF
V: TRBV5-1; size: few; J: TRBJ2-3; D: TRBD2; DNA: TGCGCCAGCAGCTTAGGGACTAGCGGGCGGGCCCGAAGTACGCAGTATTTT; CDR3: CASSLGTSGRARSTQYF
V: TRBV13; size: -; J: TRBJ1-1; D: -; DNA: TGTGCCAGCAGCTTCCGGGGGCTTAACACTGAAGCTTTCTTT; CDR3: CASSFRGLNTEAFF
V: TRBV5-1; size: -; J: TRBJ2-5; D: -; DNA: TGCGCCAGCAACAACATACTTGGTAGCCCAGAGACCCAGTACTTC; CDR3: CASNNILGSPETQYF
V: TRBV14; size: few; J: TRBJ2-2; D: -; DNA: TGTGCCAGCAGCCAAGTCTCCTATTCGAACACCGGGGAGCTGTTTTTT; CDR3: CASSQVSYSNTGELFF
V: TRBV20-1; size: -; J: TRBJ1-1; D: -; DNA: TGCAGTGCTATGGAGGGGAACACTGAAGCTTTCTTT; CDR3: CSAMEGNTEAFF
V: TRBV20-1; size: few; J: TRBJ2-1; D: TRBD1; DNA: TGCAGTGCTAGAGAGGGTTCCCTTACCGACAGGGGTGAGCAGTTCTTC; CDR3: CSAREGSLTDRGEQFF
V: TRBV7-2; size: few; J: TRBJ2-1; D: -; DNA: TGTGCCAGCAGCCCAAAGAGATTGCAGTTCTTC; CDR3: CASSPKRLQFF
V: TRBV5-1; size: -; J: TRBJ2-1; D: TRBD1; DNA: TGCGCCAGCAGCTTGGCCGGGACAGGGGGCCAGGGTCAGTTCTTC; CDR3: CASSLAGTGGQGQFF